This section outlines one T cell receptor (beta chain) sequence together with its context. The antigen remains unidentified. The sample originates from a study of fetal regulatory T cell absence and autoimmunity. Study results and limitations: TRB gene family usage was broadly similar in cord blood and pancreas. Oligoclonal TCR enrichment in pancreas over cord blood reached over 80-fold for some clones. In IPEX, the enrichment was taken to support antigen-driven autoimmunity before birth.

The V gene's germline CDR1 is LNHNV and CDR2 YYDKDF (reference sequence). Germline trimming cut 5 bases from V and 7 bases from J; bases unmatched to any gene: 7. The CDR3 loop spans 14 amino acids. Libraries were prepared by immunoSEQ multiplex PCR; TCRdb keeps only in-frame clonotypes and omits some of them. The sample lists about 43,000 clones; 70% to 85% were seen once. The rearrangement joins TRBV15 to TRBJ1-5; 8 bases align to TRBD1. This TCR was recovered from a newborn boy with IPEX syndrome. Material for sequencing was cord blood. CDR3 sequence reads: CATSRRGREQPQHF. Written as DNA, the CDR3 is TGTGCCACCAGCCGCAGGGGGCGCGAGCAGCCCCAGCATTTT.